This entry lists 19 T cell receptor beta chains sequenced from one sample in a study of regulatory T cells in long-lasting Graves disease. Stated time point: newly diagnosed GD, antithyroid drugs for less than 3 months. PBMC-derived RNA was used for the TCR library. CDR3-region Arm-PCR and iRepertoire HTBI primers produced the TCR beta libraries. TCRdb recomputed calls from the multiplex PCR reads with MiXCR, one row per CDR3 protein. The sample consists of approximately 400,000 distinct CDR3 sequences, more than 13% of them appearing once. Another study also made use of these data, one on T cells in Graves' hyperthyroidism and ophthalmopathy.

The specimen was peripheral blood mononuclear cells (PBMCs), collected at new diagnosis, from a patient treated with antithyroid drugs. These receptors originate from a woman in her 30s with Graves disease.

This clonotype came up many times. The chain has TRBV30 and TRBJ1-2, with D maybe TRBD1 (6 bases). Trimming removed 5 bases at V and 5 bases at J, with 15 bases between. The CDR3 contains 13 residues. CDR1 is GTSNPN, CDR2 SVGIG, per germline (reference sequence). The CDR3 sequence is CAWERQDAYGYTF. The CDR3 DNA sequence: TGTGCCTGGGAAAGACAGGACGCATATGGCTACACCTTC. The variable domain in full, with the rest retrieved from reference TRBV30 and TRBJ1-2, is SQTIHQWPATLVQPVGSPLSLECTVEGTSNPNLYWYRQAAGRGLQLLFYSVGIGQISSEVPQNLSASRPQDRQFILSSKKLLLSDSGFYLCAWERQDAYGYTFGSGTRLTVV.

The sample holds many counts of this clonotype. V gene TRBV27 combines with J gene TRBJ1-1, with 9 bases fitting TRBD1. Germline CDR1 is MNHEY and CDR2 is SMNVEV (reference sequence). The CDR3 is 14 amino acids. Trimming removed 3 bases from V and 4 bases from J; junction bases left unmatched: 3. CDR3 loop: CASSFTGGRTEAFF. DNA of the CDR3: TGTGCCAGCAGTTTTACAGGGGGCCGCACTGAAGCTTTCTTT.

This clonotype was seen at least ten times. The chain joins TRBV7-9 to TRBJ1-2; D possibly corresponds to TRBD1 (6 bases). V was pared by 5 bases and J by 8 bases, with 21 bases between. The CDR3 is made up of 15 amino acids. Germline CDR1 is SEHNR and CDR2 is FQNEAQ (reference sequence). CDR3 bases: TGTGCCAGCAGCGTGGCGGGACACTCATTGGGAGGCTACACCTTC. This codes for CASSVAGHSLGGYTF. Full variable domain (missing parts from reference TRBV7-9 and TRBJ1-2): DTGVSQNPRHKITKRGQNVTFRCDPISEHNRLYWYRQTLGQGPEFLTYFQNEAQLEKSRLLSDRFSAERPKGSFSTLEIQRTEQGDSAMYLCASSVAGHSLGGYTFGSGTRLTVV.

This clonotype showed up many times. CDR3 bases: TGCAGTGCTAGAACGGGGACTAGCGGGATAAAGGATACGCAGTATTTT. It yields the protein CSARTGTSGIKDTQYF. The gene calls are TRBV20-1 and TRBJ2-3; 13 bases align to TRBD2. Looked up from germline, CDR1 is DFQATT and CDR2 is SNEGSKA (reference sequence). The ends lost 2 bases at V and 6 bases at J; junction bases unmatched: 8. The CDR3 runs to 16 residues.

As concerns this clonotype: The CDR3 carries no conserved terminal phenylalanine or tryptophan, so it likely arises from a read error. The J gene is TRBJ2-2, the V gene TRBV7-3; tentative D call: TRBD1 (6 bases). This CDR3 contains 12 residues. Trimming pared 5 bases from V and 6 bases from J, leaving 7 bases between. The germline V gene encodes CDR1 SGHTA and CDR2 FQGTGA. This CDR3 reads CASSQGSGELFS. The CDR3 nucleotides are TGTGCCAGCAGCCAGGGGTCCGGGGAGCTGTTTTCT.

The rearrangement joins TRBV24-1 to TRBJ2-1, with 8 bases that match TRBD2. V lost 0 bases to trimming and J lost 14 bases; unmatched junction nucleotides: 5. The CDR3 runs 13 residues. CDR1 and CDR2 from the germline V gene are KGHDR and SFDVKD. The CDR3 coding sequence is TGTGCCACCAGTGATTTGATACGGGAGGGGGAGTTCTTC. This gives the protein CATSDLIREGEFF.

This clonotype has ten or more counts. The chain uses TRBV18 and TRBJ1-5; 8 bases fit TRBD1. This CDR3 is 14 amino acids long. CDR1 is KGHSH, CDR2 LQKENI, per germline. Unmatched junction bases numbered 3, after V lost 5 bases and J lost 3 bases. CDR3 region: CASSSDRVNQPQHF. In DNA, the CDR3 is TGTGCCAGCTCATCGGACAGGGTCAATCAGCCCCAGCATTTT.

The sample holds many counts of this clonotype. The V call is TRBV30, the J call TRBJ1-2; the D is unclear. The CDR3 has 13 residues. Trimming shortened V by 0 bases and J by 3 bases, and 8 bases separated the two germline ends. The germline V gene encodes CDR1 GTSNPN and CDR2 SVGIG (reference sequence). The CDR3 DNA reads as TGTGCCTGGAGTGTACACGGCTACTATGGCTACACCTTC. Residues: CAWSVHGYYGYTF. The variable domain in full, completed from reference TRBV30 and TRBJ1-2, reads SQTIHQWPATLVQPVGSPLSLECTVEGTSNPNLYWYRQAAGRGLQLLFYSVGIGQISSEVPQNLSASRPQDRQFILSSKKLLLSDSGFYLCAWSVHGYYGYTFGSGTRLTVV.

This clonotype has more than one count but fewer than ten. The rearrangement links TRBV9 to TRBJ1-1, with D possibly TRBD1 on 5 matching bases. Deletions cut 4 bases from V and 3 bases from J, with 13 bases between. Per the germline V gene, CDR1 is SGDLS and CDR2 is YYNGEE. CDR3 length: 14 residues. The chain's CDR3 is CASSPGRVDTEAFF. The CDR3 nucleotides read TGTGCCAGCAGCCCAGGCAGGGTTGACACTGAAGCTTTCTTT.

In this sample, this clonotype turned up a few times. The rearrangement links TRBV7-8 to TRBJ1-4; 10 nucleotides line up with TRBD1. V was pared by 2 bases and J by 4 bases, with 16 bases of the junction left unmatched. Germline V CDR1 and CDR2: SGHVS, FQNEAQ. The CDR3 consists of 20 residues. The CDR3 loop is CASSLTPGDRGQKLNEKLFF. CDR3 nucleotide sequence: TGTGCCAGCAGCTTAACCCCTGGGGACAGGGGACAAAAACTTAATGAAAAACTGTTTTTT.

This clonotype was recorded a few times. The chain carries TRBV7-9 and TRBJ2-1; D gene ambiguous. Trimming cost V 1 base and J 0 bases, with 22 bases left between them. CDR3 length equals 20 residues. Germline CDR1 SEHNR, CDR2 FQNEAQ (reference sequence). The DNA of the CDR3 is TGTGCCAGCAGCTTAGGTGATTCGGGCTCCCTCTCTAGCTCCTACAATGAGCAGTTCTTC. This translates into CASSLGDSGSLSSSYNEQFF.

The genes are TRBV3-1 and TRBJ2-4; 7 bases line up with TRBD2. CDR3 length: 14 residues. CDR1 and CDR2 from the germline V gene are LGHDT and YNNKEL (reference sequence). Losses at the gene ends were 3 bases for V and 3 bases for J; bases not matched to a gene: 2. DNA for the CDR3: TGTGCCAGCAGCCAGACGGGGGGCAAAAACATTCAGTACTTC. Translating it yields CASSQTGGKNIQYF. Combining the CDR3 with reference TRBV3-1 and TRBJ2-4 gives the whole variable domain DTAVSQTPKYLVTQMGNDKSIKCEQNLGHDTMYWYKQDSKKFLKIMFSYNNKELIINETVPNRFSPKSPDKAHLNLHINSLELGDSAVYFCASSQTGGKNIQYFGAGTRLSVL.

This clonotype was counted ten times or more. CDR3 sequence: CASSLGLENPLTTEAFF. DNA of the CDR3: TGTGCCAGCAGCTTAGGCCTGGAAAATCCCCTAACCACTGAAGCTTTCTTT. This chain links TRBV13 with TRBJ1-1; D not resolved. CDR3 length: 17 residues. CDR1 is PRHDT and CDR2 is FYEKMQ in the germline V gene (reference sequence). The V gene lost 0 bases and the J gene lost 4 bases, with 18 bases spanning the gap. Filled out from reference TRBV13 and TRBJ1-1, the complete variable domain reads AAGVIQSPRHLIKEKRETATLKCYPIPRHDTVYWYQQGPGQDPQFLISFYEKMQSDKGSIPDRFSAQQFSDYHSELNMSSLELGDSALYFCASSLGLENPLTTEAFFGQGTRLTVV.

This clonotype has a handful of counts. V is TRBV4-2 and J is TRBJ1-4; TRBD1 might be the D (5 bases). V was cut by 0 bases and J by 6 bases, with 8 bases left in between. The CDR3 covers 14 residues. Germline V gene sequence: CDR1 LGHNA, CDR2 YNFKEQ. CDR3 loop: CASSQEGVDEKLFF. For the CDR3, the DNA is TGTGCCAGCAGCCAAGAAGGGGTAGATGAAAAACTGTTTTTT.

This clonotype was counted between two and nine times. The rearrangement links TRBV24-1 to TRBJ2-1; D possibly corresponds to TRBD2 (6 bases). Germline-derived CDR1 and CDR2 are KGHDR and SFDVKD. The V end lost 3 bases, the J end lost 1 base, and 6 bases lay between the germline ends. The CDR3 has 14 residues. The CDR3 DNA is TGTGCCACCAGTGATAGCGGGTCCTACAATGAGCAGTTCTTC. It yields the protein CATSDSGSYNEQFF.

On this clonotype: An end of the junction differs from the germline gene, which may be a read error. This chain uses TRBV2 with TRBJ2-1; the D gene is possibly TRBD2 (6 bases). Germline CDR1 SNHLY, CDR2 FYNNEI. This CDR3 comprises 16 residues. The CDR3 nucleotides are TGCGCCAGCAGCCGCCCGGGACTCTCAATTCGGGATGAGCAGTTCTTC. Protein sequence: CASSRPGLSIRDEQFF.

V usage is TRBV19 and J usage is TRBJ2-7; D is unresolved. The V and J ends lost 5 bases and 9 bases respectively, with 14 bases between them. This CDR3 has 12 amino acids. The germline V gene encodes CDR1 LNHDA and CDR2 SQIVND (reference sequence). The CDR3 DNA reads TGTGCCAGTAGTCCCGAGGCAGTCGGGCAGTACTTC. Amino acid sequence: CASSPEAVGQYF.

This clonotype was seen many times. CDR3 residues: CASSPRDTFYGYTF. The CDR3 nucleotides are TGTGCCAGCAGTCCTAGGGACACGTTCTATGGCTACACCTTC. The rearrangement links TRBV28 to TRBJ1-2; D perhaps matches TRBD1 (6 bases). The CDR3 is 14 amino acids. Between the trimmed V and J ends, which lost 5 bases and 4 bases, there was a span of 14 bases. CDR1 is MDHEN and CDR2 is SYDVKM in the germline V gene.

This clonotype was observed at least ten times. The chain carries TRBV3-1 and TRBJ1-2; D is perhaps TRBD1 (5 bases). The V gene lost 3 bases and the J gene lost 6 bases, with 20 bases spanning the gap. Germline-derived CDR1 and CDR2 are LGHDT and YNNKEL (reference sequence). The CDR3 loop spans 16 amino acids. CDR3 loop: CASSHRDGARGDGYTF. The DNA for the CDR3 is TGTGCCAGCAGCCACCGGGACGGGGCCCGAGGGGATGGCTACACCTTC.